This T cell receptor (beta chain) was captured in a study of sequential checkpoint blockade in melanoma (dated by TCRdb to between 2018 and 2021). Concerning the study at large: In a 1:1 randomization, patients received either first-line nivolumab then ipilimumab (arm A) or ipilimumab then nivolumab (arm B). Maintenance nivolumab came after both trial sequences.

On the study overall, not on this receptor specifically: The model for predicting response that combines TCR metrics with mutation burden needs to be validated in larger, independent patient cohorts.

The germline V gene (reference sequence) sets CDR1 to SEHNR and CDR2 to FQNEAQ. From the cysteine up to the phenylalanine, the CDR3 has a length of 17 residues. Just the 51-base CDR3 DNA is kept, in frame starting at base 1. V is reduced by 1 base and J by 2 bases, leaving a spacing of 17 bases between them. As concerns this clone: No antigen is known for it. The sample holds no much larger clone one base away, and base qualities are not on file.

What the treatment or condition label conveys for this sample: randomized to nivolumab then ipilimumab (arm A) or the reverse (arm B). None of the trial patients had been given prior DNA-damaging chemotherapy. On a FACS Aria II flow cytometer, live CD3+CD8+ cells that were negative for CD19 and CD56 were sorted from thawed PBMCs. The samples were obtained from melanoma patients enrolled in CheckMate 064, an open-label, randomized phase II trial testing sequential checkpoint blockade. Peripheral blood mononuclear cells were collected by leukapheresis, purified with Ficoll-Paque, and frozen in human serum with about 9.6% DMSO. Purity of sorted blood CD3+CD8+ cells was verified at >95% immediately after sorting, followed by DNA extraction. TCRbeta CDR3 regions were immunosequenced from genomic DNA with the immunoSEQ Assay. Prior to high-throughput sequencing, genomic DNA was amplified by bias-controlled multiplex PCR. As for how the authors treated the data: To quantify the absolute abundance of each unique TCRbeta CDR3 region, the sequences were collapsed and filtered. Clonality was defined as 1 minus Pielou's evenness and was calculated using productive rearrangements only. A previously published method was used to identify clones whose frequencies were significantly greater in on-treatment samples than in baseline samples. The immuneACCESS repertoire file appears here via TCRdb, limited to in-frame rearrangements. These files lack a portion of the clones; in checked studies, under half of the deficit traces to unresolved V genes, and the cause of the others is not known. That table supplies the V and J calls and clone size; D and trimming were determined from the DNA. This sample gives roughly 14,000 clones in total; around 77% of them show up just once. Clones ranked in the top ten supply about 29% of the sample.

This material consisted of CD8+ T cells sorted from blood (inferred from file names), taken from a patient given nivolumab and ipilimumab in sequence. The chain is made from TRBV7-9 and TRBJ2-5; matching of 5 bases hints at TRBD2 as the D gene. This TCR was recovered from a human donor with melanoma. The CDR3 protein: CASSLVERGKGQETQYF. The DNA reads TGTGCCAGCAGCTTAGTAGAAAGAGGGAAGGGACAAGAGACCCAGTACTTC.